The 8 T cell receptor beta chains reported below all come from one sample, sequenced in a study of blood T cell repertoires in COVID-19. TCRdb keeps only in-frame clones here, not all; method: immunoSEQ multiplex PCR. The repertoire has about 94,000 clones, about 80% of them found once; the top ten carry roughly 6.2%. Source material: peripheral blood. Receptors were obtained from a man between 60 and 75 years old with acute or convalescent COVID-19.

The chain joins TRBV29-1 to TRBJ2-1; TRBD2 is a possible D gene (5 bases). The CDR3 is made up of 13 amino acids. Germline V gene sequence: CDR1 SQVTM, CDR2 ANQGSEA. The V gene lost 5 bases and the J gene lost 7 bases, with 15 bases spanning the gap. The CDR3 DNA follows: TGCAGCGTTAGCCCCGACGGAGGAAATGAGCAGTTCTTC. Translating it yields CSVSPDGGNEQFF.

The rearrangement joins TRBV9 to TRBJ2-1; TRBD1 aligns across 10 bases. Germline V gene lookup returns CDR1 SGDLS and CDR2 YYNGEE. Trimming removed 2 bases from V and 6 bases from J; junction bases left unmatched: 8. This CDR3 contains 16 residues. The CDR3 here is CASSVETGGAFNEQFF. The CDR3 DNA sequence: TGTGCCAGCAGCGTCGAGACAGGGGGCGCTTTCAATGAGCAGTTCTTC.

The CDR3 loop reads CASSQEGQADSPLHF. The CDR3 DNA reads TGCGCCAGCAGCCAAGAGGGACAGGCGGATTCACCCCTCCACTTT. The chain carries TRBV4-3 and TRBJ1-6; TRBD1 agrees at 8 bases. Germline CDR1 is LGHNA and CDR2 is YSLEER. With V trimmed by 0 bases and J by 8 bases, 3 bases remained unmatched. There are 15 residues in the CDR3.

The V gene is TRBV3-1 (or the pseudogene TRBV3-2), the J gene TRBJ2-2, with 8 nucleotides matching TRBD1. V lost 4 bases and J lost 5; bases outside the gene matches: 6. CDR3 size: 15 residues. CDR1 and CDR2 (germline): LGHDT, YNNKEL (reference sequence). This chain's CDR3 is CASSRQGAGTGELFF. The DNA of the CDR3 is TGTGCCAGCAGCCGCCAGGGGGCTGGTACCGGGGAGCTGTTTTTT.

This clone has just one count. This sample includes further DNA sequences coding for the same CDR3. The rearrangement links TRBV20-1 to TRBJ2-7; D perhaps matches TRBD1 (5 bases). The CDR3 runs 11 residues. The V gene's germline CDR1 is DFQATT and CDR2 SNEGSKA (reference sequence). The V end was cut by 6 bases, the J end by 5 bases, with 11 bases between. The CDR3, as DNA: TGCAGTGCCCGTTCAGGGCACGAGCAGTACTTC. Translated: CSARSGHEQYF.

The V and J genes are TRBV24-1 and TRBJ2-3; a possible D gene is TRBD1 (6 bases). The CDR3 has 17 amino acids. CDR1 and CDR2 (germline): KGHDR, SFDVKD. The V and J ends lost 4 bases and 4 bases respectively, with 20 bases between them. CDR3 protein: CATSEKQGWNWADTQYF. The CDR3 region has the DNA TGTGCCACCAGTGAAAAACAGGGCTGGAACTGGGCAGATACGCAGTATTTT.

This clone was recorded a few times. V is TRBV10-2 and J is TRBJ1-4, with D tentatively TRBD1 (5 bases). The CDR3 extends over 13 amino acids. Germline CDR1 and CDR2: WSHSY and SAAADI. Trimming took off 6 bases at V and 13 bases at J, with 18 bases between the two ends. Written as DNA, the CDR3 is TGCGCCAGCAGCGACAGCTTCCGATCGGGACTGTTTTTT. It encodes CASSDSFRSGLFF.

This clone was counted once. CDR3 bases: TGTGCCAGCAGCTTGCCACGCCGGGGGGGCCAAGGTAATGAGCAGTTCTTC. Its translation: CASSLPRRGGQGNEQFF. V and J are TRBV7-6 and TRBJ2-1; 8 bases map to TRBD2. The J segment lost 7 bases and the V segment lost 3 bases, leaving 14 bases of the junction unmatched. Germline V CDR1 and CDR2: SGHVS, FNYEAQ. The CDR3 runs 17 residues.